Listed below are T cell receptor beta chains from one sample, sequenced in a study of blood T cells in healthy people across ages. TCRdb reanalysed the 5' RACE reads using MiXCR and keeps one entry per CDR3 protein. Here the sample spans 1.5 million to 2 million distinct CDR3 sequences, around 50% being singletons. The source material was blood. The receptor source for this set is a woman in her thirties or forties in good health. CDR3s include the opening cysteine and the closing phenylalanine or tryptophan. Each record gives: CDR3 protein, J gene, CDR3 length, V gene.

cdr3_aa: CASSQGSGVTQFF
j_call: TRBJ2-1
cdr3_length: 13
v_call: TRBV14

cdr3_aa: CASSQEHRAYEQYF
j_call: TRBJ2-7
cdr3_length: 14
v_call: TRBV4-2

cdr3_aa: CSVKGQGEVTSGGPQETQYF
j_call: TRBJ2-5
cdr3_length: 20
v_call: TRBV29-1

cdr3_aa: CASSSWDRGDEQYF
j_call: TRBJ2-7
cdr3_length: 14
v_call: TRBV27

cdr3_aa: CSVGQGRDQPQHF
j_call: TRBJ1-5
cdr3_length: 13
v_call: TRBV29-1

cdr3_aa: CASRPGTSGEETQYF
j_call: TRBJ2-5
cdr3_length: 15
v_call: TRBV7-2

cdr3_aa: CASSIRTGGDTQYF
j_call: TRBJ2-3
cdr3_length: 14
v_call: TRBV12-3/TRBV12-4

cdr3_aa: CASSPPGREETQYF
j_call: TRBJ2-5
cdr3_length: 14
v_call: TRBV5-4

cdr3_aa: CASSSHGRFGAQETQYF
j_call: TRBJ2-5
cdr3_length: 17
v_call: TRBV7-2

cdr3_aa: CASRELAGGPEQFF
j_call: TRBJ2-1
cdr3_length: 14
v_call: TRBV6-2/TRBV6-3

cdr3_aa: CASSQDWSGGAETQYF
j_call: TRBJ2-5
cdr3_length: 16
v_call: TRBV4-2

cdr3_aa: CASSQEFPSTDAQYF
j_call: TRBJ2-3
cdr3_length: 15
v_call: TRBV4-1